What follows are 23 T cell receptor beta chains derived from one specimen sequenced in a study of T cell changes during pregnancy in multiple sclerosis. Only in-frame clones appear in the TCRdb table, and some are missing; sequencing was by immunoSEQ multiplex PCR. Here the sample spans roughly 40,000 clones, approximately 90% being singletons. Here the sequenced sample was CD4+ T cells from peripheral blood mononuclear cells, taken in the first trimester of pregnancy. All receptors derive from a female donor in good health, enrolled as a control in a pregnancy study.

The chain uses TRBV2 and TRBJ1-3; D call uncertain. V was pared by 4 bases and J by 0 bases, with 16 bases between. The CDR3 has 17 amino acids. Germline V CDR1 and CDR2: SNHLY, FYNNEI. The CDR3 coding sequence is TGTGCCAGCAGTGCTTCCGGGGTGCAGCGCTCTGGAAACACCATATATTTT. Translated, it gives CASSASGVQRSGNTIYF.

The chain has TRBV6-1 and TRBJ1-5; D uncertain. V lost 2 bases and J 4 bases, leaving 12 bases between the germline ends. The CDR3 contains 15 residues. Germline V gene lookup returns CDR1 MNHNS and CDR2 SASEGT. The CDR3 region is CASSEQSRNNQPQHF. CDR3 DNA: TGTGCCAGCAGTGAACAATCGAGGAATAATCAGCCCCAGCATTTT.

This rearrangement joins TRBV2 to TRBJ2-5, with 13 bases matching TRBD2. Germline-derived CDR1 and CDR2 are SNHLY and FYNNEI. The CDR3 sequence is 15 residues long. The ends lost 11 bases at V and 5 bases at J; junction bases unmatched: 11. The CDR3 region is CAGSLAGGPGETQYF. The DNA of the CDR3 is TGTGCCGGCTCACTAGCGGGGGGGCCCGGGGAGACCCAGTACTTC.

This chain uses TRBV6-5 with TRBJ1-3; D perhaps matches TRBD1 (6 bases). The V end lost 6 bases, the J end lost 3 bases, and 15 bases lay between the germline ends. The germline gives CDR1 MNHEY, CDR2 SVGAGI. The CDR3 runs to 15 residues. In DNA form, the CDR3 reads TGTGCCAGCAGCCGAGACCCAGGGGTTGGAAACACCATATATTTT. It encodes CASSRDPGVGNTIYF.

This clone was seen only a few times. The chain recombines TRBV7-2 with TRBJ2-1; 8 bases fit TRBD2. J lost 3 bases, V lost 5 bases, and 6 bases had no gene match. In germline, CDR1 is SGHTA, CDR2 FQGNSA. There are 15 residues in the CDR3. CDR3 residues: CASSPGGIGYNEQFF. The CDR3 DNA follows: TGTGCCAGCAGCCCGGGGGGGATCGGCTACAATGAGCAGTTCTTC.

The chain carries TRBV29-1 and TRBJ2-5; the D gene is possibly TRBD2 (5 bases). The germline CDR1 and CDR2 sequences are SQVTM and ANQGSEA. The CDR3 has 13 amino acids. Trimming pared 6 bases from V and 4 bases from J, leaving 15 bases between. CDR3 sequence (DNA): TGCAGCGTCCGAGGGTCAGGTGGAGAGACCCAGTACTTC. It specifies CSVRGSGGETQYF.

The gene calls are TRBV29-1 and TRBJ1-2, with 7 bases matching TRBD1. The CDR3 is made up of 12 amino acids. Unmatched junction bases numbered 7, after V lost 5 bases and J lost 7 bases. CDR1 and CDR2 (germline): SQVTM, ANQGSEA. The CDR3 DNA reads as TGCAGCGTTATTCGACAGGGTACTGGCTACACCTTC. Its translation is CSVIRQGTGYTF. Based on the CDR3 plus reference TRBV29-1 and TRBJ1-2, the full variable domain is SAVISQKPSRDICQRGTSLTIQCQVDSQVTMMFWYRQQPGQSLTLIATANQGSEATYESGFVIDKFPISRPNLTFSTLTVSNMSPEDSSIYLCSVIRQGTGYTFGSGTRLTVV.

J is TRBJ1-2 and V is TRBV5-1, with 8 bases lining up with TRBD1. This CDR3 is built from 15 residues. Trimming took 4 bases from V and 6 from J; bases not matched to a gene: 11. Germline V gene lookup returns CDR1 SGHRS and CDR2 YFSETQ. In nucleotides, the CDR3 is TGCGCCAGCAGCCGGACAGACGACAGGGGACATGGCTACACCTTC. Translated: CASSRTDDRGHGYTF.

CDR3 sequence: CASGGLGRGPPDTQYF. DNA for the CDR3: TGTGCCTCCGGAGGGCTAGGGCGGGGGCCCCCAGATACGCAGTATTTT. J is TRBJ2-3 and V is TRBV28, with a tentative D call TRBD2 (7 bases). CDR3 length equals 16 residues. Germline V gene data show CDR1 as MDHEN and CDR2 as SYDVKM. Trimming pared 11 bases from V and 4 bases from J, leaving 25 bases between.

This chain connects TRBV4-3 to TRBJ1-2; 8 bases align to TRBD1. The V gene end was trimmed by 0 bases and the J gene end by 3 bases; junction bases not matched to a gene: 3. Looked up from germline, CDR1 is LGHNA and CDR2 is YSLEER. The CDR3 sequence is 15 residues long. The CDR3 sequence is CASSQDQGADYGYTF. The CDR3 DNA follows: TGCGCCAGCAGCCAAGATCAGGGGGCAGACTATGGCTACACCTTC.

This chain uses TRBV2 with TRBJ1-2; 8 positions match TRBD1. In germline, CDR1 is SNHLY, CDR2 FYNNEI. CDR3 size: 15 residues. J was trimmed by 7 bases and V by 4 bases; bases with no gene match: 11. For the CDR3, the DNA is TGTGCCAGCAGTGTGAGTTATGCAGGGGGCAGTGGCTACACCTTC. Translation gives CASSVSYAGGSGYTF.

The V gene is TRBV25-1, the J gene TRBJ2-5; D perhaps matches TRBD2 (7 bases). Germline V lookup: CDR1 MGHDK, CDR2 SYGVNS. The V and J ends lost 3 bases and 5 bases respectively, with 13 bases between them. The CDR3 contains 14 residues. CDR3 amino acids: CASSDEGGGETQYF. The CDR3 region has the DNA TGTGCCAGCAGTGATGAAGGGGGAGGGGAGACCCAGTACTTC.

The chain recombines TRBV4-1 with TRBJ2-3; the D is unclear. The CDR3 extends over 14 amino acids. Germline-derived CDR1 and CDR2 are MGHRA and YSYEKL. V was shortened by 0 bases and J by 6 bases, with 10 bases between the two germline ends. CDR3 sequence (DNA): TGCGCCAGCAGCCAAGATAGGTCCAGGGATACGCAGTATTTT. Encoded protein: CASSQDRSRDTQYF.

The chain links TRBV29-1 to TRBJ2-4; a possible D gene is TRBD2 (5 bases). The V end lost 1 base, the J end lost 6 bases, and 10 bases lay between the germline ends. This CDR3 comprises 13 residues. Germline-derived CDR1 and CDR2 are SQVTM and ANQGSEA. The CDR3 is CSVEGYGGNIQYF. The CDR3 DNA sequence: TGCAGCGTTGAAGGGTACGGAGGAAACATTCAGTACTTC.

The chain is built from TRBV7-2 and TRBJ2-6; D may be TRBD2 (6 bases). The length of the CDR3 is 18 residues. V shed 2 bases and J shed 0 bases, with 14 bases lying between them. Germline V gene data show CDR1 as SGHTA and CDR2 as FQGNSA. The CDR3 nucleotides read TGTGCCAGCAGCTTAAAGGGGACTGGGCCCTCTGGGGCCAACGTCCTGACTTTC. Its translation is CASSLKGTGPSGANVLTF.

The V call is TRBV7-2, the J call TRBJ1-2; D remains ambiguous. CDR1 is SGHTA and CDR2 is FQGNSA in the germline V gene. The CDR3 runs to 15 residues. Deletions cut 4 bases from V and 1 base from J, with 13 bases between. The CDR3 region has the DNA TGTGCCAGCAGCTCATACCCCCTACTTAACTATGGCTACACCTTC. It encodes CASSSYPLLNYGYTF.

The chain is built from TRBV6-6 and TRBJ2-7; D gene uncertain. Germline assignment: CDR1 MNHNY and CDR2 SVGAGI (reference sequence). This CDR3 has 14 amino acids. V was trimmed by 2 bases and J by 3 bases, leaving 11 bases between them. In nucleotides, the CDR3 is TGTGCCAGCAGTTACGAAGCGTGGGTCTACGAGCAGTACTTC. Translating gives CASSYEAWVYEQYF.

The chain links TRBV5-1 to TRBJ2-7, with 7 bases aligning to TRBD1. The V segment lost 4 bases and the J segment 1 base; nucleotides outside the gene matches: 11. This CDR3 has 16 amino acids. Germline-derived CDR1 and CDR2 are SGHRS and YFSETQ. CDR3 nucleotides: TGCGCCAGCAGCCCTCCCGGGACAGCAGATTCCTACGAGCAGTACTTC. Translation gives CASSPPGTADSYEQYF.

The DNA for the CDR3 is TGTGCCAGCAGCTTTGGGTGGGACAGGGGTCCTCCTGAAGCTTTCTTT. Its protein is CASSFGWDRGPPEAFF. The chain employs TRBV7-8 and TRBJ1-1; 10 bases are a match to TRBD1. The CDR3 has 16 residues. Trimming cost V 3 bases and J 6 bases; bases outside gene matches: 10. In germline, CDR1 is SGHVS, CDR2 FQNEAQ.

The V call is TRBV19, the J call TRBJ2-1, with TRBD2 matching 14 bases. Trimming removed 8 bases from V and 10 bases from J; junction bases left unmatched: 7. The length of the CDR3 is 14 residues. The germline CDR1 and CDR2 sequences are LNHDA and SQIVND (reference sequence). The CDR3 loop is CASRLAGGPLEQFF. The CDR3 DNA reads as TGTGCCAGTCGACTAGCGGGGGGGCCATTGGAGCAGTTCTTC.

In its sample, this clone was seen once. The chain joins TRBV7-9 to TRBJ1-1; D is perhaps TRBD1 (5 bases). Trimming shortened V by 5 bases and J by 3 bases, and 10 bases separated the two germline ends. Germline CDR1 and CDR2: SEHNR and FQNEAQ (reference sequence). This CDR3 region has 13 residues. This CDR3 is CASSPGHHTEAFF. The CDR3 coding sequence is TGTGCCAGCAGCCCAGGACACCACACTGAAGCTTTCTTT.

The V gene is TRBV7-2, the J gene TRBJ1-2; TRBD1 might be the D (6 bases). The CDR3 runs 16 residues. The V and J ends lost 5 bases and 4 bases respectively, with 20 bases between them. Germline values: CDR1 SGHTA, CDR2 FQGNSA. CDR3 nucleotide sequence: TGTGCCAGCAGCGCGGGGGGGGGCGTTCGAGGCTATGGCTACACCTTC. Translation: CASSAGGGVRGYGYTF.

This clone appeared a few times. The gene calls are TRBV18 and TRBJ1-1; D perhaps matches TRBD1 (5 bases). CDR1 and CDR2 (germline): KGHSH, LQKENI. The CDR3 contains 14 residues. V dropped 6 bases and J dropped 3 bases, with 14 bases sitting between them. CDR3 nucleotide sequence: TGTGCCAGCTCCCCAGGCTTAGGGGACACTGAAGCTTTCTTT. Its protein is CASSPGLGDTEAFF.